This entry is about one TCR beta chain. The sample belongs to a study of blood T cells in healthy people across ages. Then a second PCR, running about 6 to 11 cycles, was carried out with a sample-barcoded 5' primer and a J-beta primer mix. Via MiXCR, TCRdb re-called the 5' RACE reads, giving one row per CDR3 protein. The data show hundreds of thousands of distinct CDR3 sequences, with 62% seen just once and around a quarter held by the top ten. The CDR3 consists of 15 residues. Germline lookup yields CDR1 SGHTA and CDR2 FQGNSA. V shed 5 bases, J shed 5 bases, and the junction held 10 bases outside the gene matches.

This receptor was taken from a man aged 25-40 years in good health. Sample: blood. V usage is TRBV7-2 and J usage is TRBJ2-5; 8 bases map to TRBD1. The CDR3: CASSVPGGAEETQYF. The CDR3 DNA sequence: TGTGCCAGCAGCGTACCAGGGGGCGCAGAGGAGACCCAGTACTTC. The full variable domain, with the rest looked up from reference TRBV7-2 and TRBJ2-5, is GAGVSQSPSNKVTEKGKDVELRCDPISGHTALYWYRQSLGQGLEFLIYFQGNSAPDKSGLPSDRFSAERTGGSVSTLTIQRTQQEDSAVYLCASSVPGGAEETQYFGPGTRLLVL.